The source of this T cell receptor (beta chain) is a study of blood T cells in healthy people across ages. Regarding the study as a whole: TCR beta diversity was tightly associated with the proportion of naive T cells. PBMCs left unsorted prevented a conclusive naive versus antigen-experienced comparison.

Through a sample-barcoded 5' primer and a J-beta primer mix, a second PCR was run for roughly 7 to 11 cycles. Each CDR3 protein is one row after TCRdb ran MiXCR on the 5' RACE reads. Here the sample spans 500,000 to 600,000 distinct CDR3 sequences, 27% being singletons. A remark on this clonotype: Its antigen is undetermined.

The clonotype originates from a woman between 65 and 79 years old in good health. Sequencing was performed on blood.

CDR3: CAWSNLGTALPYEQYF. The CDR3 bases are TGTGCCTGGAGCAACTTAGGTACAGCACTACCCTACGAGCAGTACTTC. The chain uses TRBV30 and TRBJ2-7, with unresolved D. With 3 bases removed from V and 2 bases from J, the gap between germline ends came to 20 bases. The CDR3 length is 16 residues. Germline CDR1 reads GTSNPN; CDR2 reads SVGIG (reference sequence).